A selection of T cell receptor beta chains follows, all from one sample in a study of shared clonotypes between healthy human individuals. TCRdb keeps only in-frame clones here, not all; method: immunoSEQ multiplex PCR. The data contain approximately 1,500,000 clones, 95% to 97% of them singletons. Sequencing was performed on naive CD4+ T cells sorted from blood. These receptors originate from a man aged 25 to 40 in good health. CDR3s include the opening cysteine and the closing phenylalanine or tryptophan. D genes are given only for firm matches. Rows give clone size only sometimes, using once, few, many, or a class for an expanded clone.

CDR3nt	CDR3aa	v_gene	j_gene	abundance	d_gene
TGTGCCAGCAGCGTAGGGGAAAACAGACAGCCCCAGCATTTT	CASSVGENRQPQHF	TRBV9	TRBJ1-5	.	.
TGTGCCAGCAGCCAAGACCGGGACAGGGTTAGGGTTAACTATGGCTACACCTTC	CASSQDRDRVRVNYGYTF	TRBV4-2	TRBJ1-2	.	TRBD1
TGTGCCAGTAGTACCCGTTCAGGGGCTTCATACAATCAGCCCCAGCATTTT	CASSTRSGASYNQPQHF	TRBV19	TRBJ1-5	.	.
TGTGCCAGCAGCTTAGGGGACAGGGGCTACGAGCAGTACTTC	CASSLGDRGYEQYF	TRBV7-8	TRBJ2-7	.	TRBD1
TGTGCCAGTCAGGGGACTAGCGGCACAGATACGCAGTATTTT	CASQGTSGTDTQYF	TRBV19	TRBJ2-3	.	TRBD2
TGTGCCACCCGGGCGGCCGGGAGGGCCCTCGTAGAGACCCAGTACTTC	CATRAAGRALVETQYF	TRBV27	TRBJ2-5	.	TRBD2
TGCGCCAGCAGCTTGACTAGGCAGTCCTACAATGAGCAGTTCTTC	CASSLTRQSYNEQFF	TRBV5-1	TRBJ2-1	.	.
TGCAGCGTTGTCCCGGGGGGCACCGGGGAGCTGTTTTTT	CSVVPGGTGELFF	TRBV29-1	TRBJ2-2	.	TRBD2
TGCAGCGTGGGAGGCAGAGGCGAGCAGTACTTC	CSVGGRGEQYF	TRBV29-1	TRBJ2-7	.	.
TGTGCCAGCAGTCCCCTGGGTGGAGGGGGCGCCGAGCAGTACTTC	CASSPLGGGGAEQYF	TRBV6-5	TRBJ2-7	.	.
TGTGCCAGCAGCTCCGGACTAGCGAGCTCCTACGAGCAGTACTTC	CASSSGLASSYEQYF	TRBV11-3	TRBJ2-7	.	TRBD2
TGTGCCAGCAGCTCCAACCCCAGGACTAGCACAGATACGCAGTATTTT	CASSSNPRTSTDTQYF	TRBV7-6	TRBJ2-3	.	.
TGTGCCAGCAGTCCCTTACCAACCTACGAGCAGTACTTC	CASSPLPTYEQYF	TRBV6-5	TRBJ2-7	.	.
TGTGCCAGCAGCTTGGAGTCCGGGACGAGCTCTGGAAACACCATATATTTT	CASSLESGTSSGNTIYF	TRBV5-4	TRBJ1-3	.	.
TGTGCCAGCAGTAAGGGACAGGGGGCAAGTACCGGGGAGCTGTTTTTT	CASSKGQGASTGELFF	TRBV6-6	TRBJ2-2	.	TRBD1
TGTGCCAGCTTTCTACAGCGGAGCTACAATGAGCAGTTCTTC	CASFLQRSYNEQFF	TRBV2	TRBJ2-1	.	.
TGTGCCAGCAGCGTACAGGGGGTTCCTGGAAACACCATATATTTT	CASSVQGVPGNTIYF	TRBV9	TRBJ1-3	few	TRBD1
TGCGCCAGCAGCCAACGCTTGGACGCCACCTACGAGCAGTACTTC	CASSQRLDATYEQYF	TRBV4-3	TRBJ2-7	.	.
TGTGCCAGCAGCTTAGCGCGGGTGGGGTACAATGAGCAGTTCTTC	CASSLARVGYNEQFF	TRBV7-9	TRBJ2-1	.	.
TGTGCCAGCAGACCTCTGGTGGGGCGGAGCCATCCGTCCTACGAGCAGTACTTC	CASRPLVGRSHPSYEQYF	TRBV11-2	TRBJ2-7	.	.
TGCGCCAGCAGCAGGACTAGCGGGTCCTCCCTTGATACGCAGTATTTT	CASSRTSGSSLDTQYF	TRBV5-1	TRBJ2-3	.	TRBD2
TGCGCCAGCAGCTTAACCCTCCAAGGCCCAAATTACGAGCAGTACTTC	CASSLTLQGPNYEQYF	TRBV5-1	TRBJ2-7	.	.
TGTGCCAGCAGTCCCTCTACAGGGCACGGCACTGAAGCTTTCTTT	CASSPSTGHGTEAFF	TRBV27	TRBJ1-1	.	.
TGTGCCAGCTCACCACTAACCACTAGGACGGTCAGCTCTGGAAACACCATATATTTT	CASSPLTTRTVSSGNTIYF	TRBV18	TRBJ1-3	.	.
TGCGCCAGCAGCTTGGTCGCCGGGACAAGTTACGAGCAGTACTTC	CASSLVAGTSYEQYF	TRBV5-1	TRBJ2-7	.	.
TGTGCCACCAGTGTCCGGGCCGCCTACGAGCAGTACTTC	CATSVRAAYEQYF	TRBV15	TRBJ2-7	.	.
TGCGCCAGCAGCCAACCCGAACAGGCTCCTAATGAAAAACTGTTTTTT	CASSQPEQAPNEKLFF	TRBV5-1	TRBJ1-4	.	.